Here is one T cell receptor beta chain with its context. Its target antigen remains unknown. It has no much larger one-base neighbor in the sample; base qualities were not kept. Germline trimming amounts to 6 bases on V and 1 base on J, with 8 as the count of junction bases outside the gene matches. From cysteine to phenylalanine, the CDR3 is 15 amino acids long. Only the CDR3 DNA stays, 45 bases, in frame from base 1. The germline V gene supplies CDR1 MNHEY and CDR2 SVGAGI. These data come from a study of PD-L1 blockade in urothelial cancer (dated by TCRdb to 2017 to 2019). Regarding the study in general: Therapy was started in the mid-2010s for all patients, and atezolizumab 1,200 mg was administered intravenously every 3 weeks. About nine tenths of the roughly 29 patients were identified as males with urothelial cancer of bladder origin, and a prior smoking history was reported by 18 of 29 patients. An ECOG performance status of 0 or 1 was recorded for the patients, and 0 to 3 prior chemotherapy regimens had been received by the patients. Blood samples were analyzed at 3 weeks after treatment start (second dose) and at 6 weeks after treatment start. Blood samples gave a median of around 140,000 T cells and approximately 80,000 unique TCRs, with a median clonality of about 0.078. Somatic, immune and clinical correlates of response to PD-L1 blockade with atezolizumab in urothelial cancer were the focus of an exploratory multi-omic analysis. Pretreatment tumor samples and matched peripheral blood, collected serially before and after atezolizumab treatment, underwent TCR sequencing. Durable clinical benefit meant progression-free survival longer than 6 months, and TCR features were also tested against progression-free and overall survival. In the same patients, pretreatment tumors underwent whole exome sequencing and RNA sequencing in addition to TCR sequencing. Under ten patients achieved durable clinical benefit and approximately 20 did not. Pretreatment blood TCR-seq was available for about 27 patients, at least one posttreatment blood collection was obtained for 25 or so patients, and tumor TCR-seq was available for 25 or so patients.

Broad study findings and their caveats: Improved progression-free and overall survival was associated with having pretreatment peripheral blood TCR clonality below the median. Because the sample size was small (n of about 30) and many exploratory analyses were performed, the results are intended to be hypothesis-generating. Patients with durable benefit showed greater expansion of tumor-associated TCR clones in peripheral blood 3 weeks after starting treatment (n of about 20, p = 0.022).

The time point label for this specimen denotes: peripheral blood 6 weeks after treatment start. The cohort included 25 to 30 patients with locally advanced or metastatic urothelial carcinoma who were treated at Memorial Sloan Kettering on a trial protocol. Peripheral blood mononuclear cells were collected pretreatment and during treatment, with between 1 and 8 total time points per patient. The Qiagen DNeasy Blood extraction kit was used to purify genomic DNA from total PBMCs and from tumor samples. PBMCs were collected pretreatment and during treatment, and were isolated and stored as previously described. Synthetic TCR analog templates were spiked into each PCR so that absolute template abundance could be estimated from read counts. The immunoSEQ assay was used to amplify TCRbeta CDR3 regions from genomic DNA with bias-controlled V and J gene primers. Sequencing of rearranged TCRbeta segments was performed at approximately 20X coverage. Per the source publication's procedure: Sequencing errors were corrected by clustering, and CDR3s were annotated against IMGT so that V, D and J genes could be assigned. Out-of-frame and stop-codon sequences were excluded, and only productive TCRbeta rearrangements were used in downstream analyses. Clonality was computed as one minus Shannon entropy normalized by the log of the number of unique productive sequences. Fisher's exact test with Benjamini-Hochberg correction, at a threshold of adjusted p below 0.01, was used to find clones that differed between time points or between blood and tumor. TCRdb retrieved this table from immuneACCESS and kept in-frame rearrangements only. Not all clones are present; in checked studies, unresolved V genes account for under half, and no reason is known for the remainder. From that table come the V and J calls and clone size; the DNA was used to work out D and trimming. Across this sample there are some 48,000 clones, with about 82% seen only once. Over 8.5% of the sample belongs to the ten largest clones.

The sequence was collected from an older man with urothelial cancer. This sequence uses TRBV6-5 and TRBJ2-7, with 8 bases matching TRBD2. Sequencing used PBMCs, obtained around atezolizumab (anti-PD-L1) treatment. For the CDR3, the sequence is CASRSGTSRSYEQYF. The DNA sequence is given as TGTGCCAGCAGGTCCGGGACTAGTCGTTCCTACGAGCAGTACTTC.